These 2 T cell receptor beta chains share one sample of origin, sequenced in a study of identical twins. TCRdb fed the 5' RACE reads into MiXCR, producing one record per CDR3 protein. Of about 280,000 distinct CDR3 sequences in the sample, roughly 8.6% were seen once. These data were also reused for a study on yellow fever vaccine responses in identical twins.

The sample comprised memory (CD45RO+) T cells sorted from blood. These receptors all stem from a young woman in good health.

This clonotype was observed at least ten times. The chain joins TRBV5-1 to TRBJ2-5; D remains ambiguous. V lost 1 base and J lost 5, with 12 bases in between. Germline V CDR1 and CDR2: SGHRS, YFSETQ. The CDR3 is 14 residues long. For the CDR3, the DNA is TGCGCCAGCAGCTTGAATCTCGGACGCGAGACCCAGTACTTC. It yields the protein CASSLNLGRETQYF.

The sample holds a few counts of this clonotype. This sequence joins TRBV11-2 and TRBJ2-3, with 15 bases identical to TRBD2. From germline, CDR1 is SGHAT and CDR2 FQNNGV. This CDR3 comprises 19 residues. V was pared by 0 bases and J by 5 bases, with 9 bases of the junction left unmatched. The CDR3 bases are TGTGCCAGCAGCTTAGATCGGGGGACTAGCGGGGGGTATGGAGATACGCAGTATTTT. This codes for CASSLDRGTSGGYGDTQYF.